Listed below are T cell receptor beta chains from one sample, sequenced in a study of blood T cell repertoires in COVID-19. The method was immunoSEQ multiplex PCR; TCRdb's version includes in-frame clones alone and lacks a portion of them. Of 40,000 to 60,000 clones detected, approximately 87% appear once; the ten largest clones hold 2% to 2.5%. Sequenced: peripheral blood. All receptors come from a woman over 75 with COVID-19, enrolled during active disease. Each CDR3 is given with its conserved first and last residue. Each record gives: clone size, V gene, J gene, D gene, CDR3 DNA, CDR3 protein. A D gene is named only where the DNA matches it firmly. The listing skips clone size in some rows; elsewhere it reads once, few, many or a size class.

>.|TRBV5-1|TRBJ2-7|TRBD2
TGCGCCAGCACAGTGGGAGGGGTGAAGGCGGGGGAGCAGTACTTC
CASTVGGVKAGEQYF
>.|TRBV28|TRBJ2-4|TRBD1
TGTGCCAGCAGTCTCTGGGGACAGGGGATAGCCAAAAACATTCAGTACTTC
CASSLWGQGIAKNIQYF
>.|TRBV5-4|TRBJ2-5|.
TGTGCCAGCAGCTTGAGAAGCGGACAAGAGACCCAGTACTTC
CASSLRSGQETQYF
>.|TRBV6-2/TRBV6-3|TRBJ2-1|.
TGTGCCAGCAGTTTCCTAGGAAATGAGCAGTTCTTC
CASSFLGNEQFF
>few|TRBV30|TRBJ1-3|TRBD1
TGTGCCTGGAGTTACGACAGGGTTTCTGGAAACACCATATATTTT
CAWSYDRVSGNTIYF
>.|TRBV29-1|TRBJ1-2|.
TGCAGCGTTGAGGCTCGGAGAAATGGCTACACCTTC
CSVEARRNGYTF
>.|TRBV4-2|TRBJ2-7|.
TGTGCCAGCAGCCAAGATAGGGCCTCCGGAGGTTACGAGCAGTACTTC
CASSQDRASGGYEQYF
>once|TRBV7-2|TRBJ1-6|.
TGTGCCAGCAGCCTCTTAGGTCGGACCGGGAGGTCACCCCTCCACTTT
CASSLLGRTGRSPLHF
>.|TRBV7-9|TRBJ2-3|TRBD2
TGTGCCAGCAGCCACCCCGGGAGGGCGACTGGAGATACGCAGTATTTT
CASSHPGRATGDTQYF
>.|TRBV19|TRBJ2-1|.
TGTGCCAGTAGTATAGTTCCTAGCGATGTCTCCAATGAGCAGTTCTTC
CASSIVPSDVSNEQFF
>.|TRBV13|TRBJ1-4|.
TGTGCCAGCAGCAGCGTGAATGAAAAACTGTTTTTT
CASSSVNEKLFF
>.|TRBV18|TRBJ2-3|.
TGTGCCAGCTCATCTACCACAGATACGCAGTATTTT
CASSSTTDTQYF
>.|TRBV2|TRBJ1-2|.
TGTGCCAGCAGTGAAATCCGGGTCCAGCGAAGTGGCTACACCTTC
CASSEIRVQRSGYTF
>.|TRBV5-1|TRBJ2-1|.
TGCGCCAGCAGCCGGGACAATGGGGGTGAGCAGTTCTTC
CASSRDNGGEQFF
>.|TRBV5-1|TRBJ1-5|TRBD1
TGCGCCAGCAGCCCGATGACAGGGCTTCAGCCCCAGCATTTT
CASSPMTGLQPQHF
>.|TRBV7-9|TRBJ1-3|TRBD1
TGTGCCAGCAGCTTTCGACAGGGGGTCTCGAGCTCTGGAAACACCATATATTTT
CASSFRQGVSSSGNTIYF
>.|TRBV18|TRBJ2-1|.
TGTGCCAGCTCACCGGCCAATGAGCAGTTCTTC
CASSPANEQFF
>few|TRBV3-1/TRBV3-2|TRBJ1-3|.
TGTGCCAGCAGCCGATCAAAACGGGGGGACTCTGGAAACACCATATATTTT
CASSRSKRGDSGNTIYF
>.|TRBV24-1|TRBJ2-7|TRBD2
TGTGCCACCAGTGACTCCGGACTAGTCCAGCAGTACTTC
CATSDSGLVQQYF
>.|TRBV7-2|TRBJ1-2|.
TGTGCCAGCAGCCCCTCCGGGTATGGCTACACCTTC
CASSPSGYGYTF
>once|TRBV28|TRBJ1-1|.
TGTGCCAGTCGGGTCGGCACGACCATGAACACTGAAGCTTTCTTT
CASRVGTTMNTEAFF
>few|TRBV15|TRBJ1-2|TRBD1
TGTGCCACCACACAAGCTCAGGGGGCACGCTACACCTTC
CATTQAQGARYTF
>.|TRBV18|TRBJ1-1|.
TGTGCCAGCTCACCACCGTGGCCGGGGAACACTGAAGCTTTCTTT
CASSPPWPGNTEAFF
>.|TRBV29-1|TRBJ2-7|.
TGCAGCGTTCTACTAGTGGCCAGCTCCTACGAGCAGTACTTC
CSVLLVASSYEQYF
>.|TRBV24-1|TRBJ2-1|.
TGTGCCACCGGGGCCAGTTCCTACAATGAGCAGTTCTTC
CATGASSYNEQFF
>.|TRBV28|TRBJ2-7|TRBD1
TGTGCCAGCAGTTCTCGGACAGGCGACATCTCCTACGAGCAGTACTTC
CASSSRTGDISYEQYF
>.|TRBV19|TRBJ2-2|TRBD2
TGTGCCAGTAGCCCCCGGGCTAGCGGGGGGCAGTTCACCGGGGAGCTGTTTTTT
CASSPRASGGQFTGELFF
>.|TRBV27|TRBJ2-5|.
TGTGCCAGCAGTTTCTCATCGGGGACACGGCTGGGAGAGACCCAGTACTTC
CASSFSSGTRLGETQYF
>.|TRBV28|TRBJ1-2|.
TGTGCCATCGGAGGTAACTATGGCTACACCTTC
CAIGGNYGYTF
>.|TRBV24-1|TRBJ2-1|TRBD2
TGTGCCACCAGTGTCAATTTGGGTGGCGGGAGCTCCTACAATGAGCAGTTCTTC
CATSVNLGGGSSYNEQFF
>.|TRBV12-5|TRBJ2-1|.
TGTGCTAGTGGTTTGGTACAAGGGGCGGTGGGCGATGAGCAGTTCTTC
CASGLVQGAVGDEQFF
>once|TRBV29-1|TRBJ2-2|.
TGCAGCGCCGGGCCGAGGGTTGGGGAGCTGTTTTTT
CSAGPRVGELFF
>.|TRBV7-2|TRBJ1-3|TRBD1
TGTGCCAGCAGCTTAGCGGGCAGGGGGTCTTCCGCCATATATTTT
CASSLAGRGSSAIYF
>.|TRBV24-1|TRBJ2-5|TRBD2
TGTGCCACCAGTTCGGCGGGAGCCGAAGAGACCCAGTACTTC
CATSSAGAEETQYF
>.|TRBV28|TRBJ2-6|.
TGTGCCAGCAGGATCGGTCAGGTTAAACGCTCTGGGGCCAACGTCCTGACTTTC
CASRIGQVKRSGANVLTF
>.|TRBV12-3/TRBV12-4|TRBJ1-3|.
TGTGCCAGCAGTTTCGGGGGAAACACCATATATTTT
CASSFGGNTIYF
>few|TRBV18|TRBJ2-7|TRBD2
TGTGCCAGCTCACCAGGAGGTAGCGGGGGAACCGAGCAGTACTTC
CASSPGGSGGTEQYF
>once|TRBV7-9|TRBJ2-7|.
TGTGCCAGCAGCTTAAGTGCTAGGCACTACGAGCAGTACTTC
CASSLSARHYEQYF
>.|TRBV13|TRBJ2-3|.
TGTGCCAGCAGCGAAACCGGGACAACTAGCACAGATACGCAGTATTTT
CASSETGTTSTDTQYF
>.|TRBV6-6|TRBJ2-2|.
TGTGCCAGCAGCTTAGGACTGAACGCGAACACCGGGGAGCTGTTTTTT
CASSLGLNANTGELFF
>.|TRBV7-2|TRBJ2-7|TRBD1
TGTGCCAGCACCAGACAGGGGGCCCCCTACGAGCAGTACTTC
CASTRQGAPYEQYF
>.|TRBV30|TRBJ1-1|.
TGTGCCTGGAGTTTACCGGGGGGGACTGAAGCTTTCTTT
CAWSLPGGTEAFF
>.|TRBV6-5|TRBJ2-7|TRBD2
TGTGCCAGCAGATCGACTAGCGGGAAGGTCGAGCAGTACTTC
CASRSTSGKVEQYF
>.|TRBV19|TRBJ1-1|.
TGTGCCAGTAGTATAACGAAGCGCACTGAAGCTTTCTTT
CASSITKRTEAFF
>.|TRBV6-5|TRBJ1-4|TRBD1
TGTGCCAGCAGTTACTCAGACAGGGGCGAAAAACTGTTTTTT
CASSYSDRGEKLFF
>.|TRBV19|TRBJ2-2|TRBD1
TGTGCCAGTAGTACCCAGACAGGGCCCGGGGAGCTGTTTTTT
CASSTQTGPGELFF
>.|TRBV7-9|TRBJ1-1|.
TGTGCCAGCAGATATCGACAGATTCAGGCTGAAGCTTTCTTT
CASRYRQIQAEAFF
>.|TRBV19|TRBJ2-5|TRBD1
TGTGCCAGTAGTCTCGGGACAGGGATAGAGACCCAGTACTTC
CASSLGTGIETQYF
>.|TRBV29-1|TRBJ1-2|.
TGCAGCGTTGAAGATCTTTCAGGCCACTATGGCTACACCTTC
CSVEDLSGHYGYTF
>.|TRBV7-9|TRBJ2-1|.
TGTGCCAGCAGCCTCGGACAGACCTACAATGAGCAGTTCTTC
CASSLGQTYNEQFF